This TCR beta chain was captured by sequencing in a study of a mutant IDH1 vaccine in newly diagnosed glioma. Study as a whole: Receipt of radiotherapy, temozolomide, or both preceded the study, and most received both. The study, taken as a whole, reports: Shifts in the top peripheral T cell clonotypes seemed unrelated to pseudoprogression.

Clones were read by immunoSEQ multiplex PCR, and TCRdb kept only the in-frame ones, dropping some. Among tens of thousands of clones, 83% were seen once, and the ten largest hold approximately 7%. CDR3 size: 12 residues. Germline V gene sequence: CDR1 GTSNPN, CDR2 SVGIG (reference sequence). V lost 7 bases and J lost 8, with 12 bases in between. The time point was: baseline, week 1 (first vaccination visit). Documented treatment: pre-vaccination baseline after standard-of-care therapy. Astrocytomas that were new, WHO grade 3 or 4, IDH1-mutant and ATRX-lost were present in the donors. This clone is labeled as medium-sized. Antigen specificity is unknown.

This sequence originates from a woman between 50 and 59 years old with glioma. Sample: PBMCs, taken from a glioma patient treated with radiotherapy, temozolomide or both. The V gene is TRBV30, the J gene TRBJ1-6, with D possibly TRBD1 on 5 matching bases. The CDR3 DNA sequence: TGTGCCTTTACCCGGGGCGATTCACCCCTCCACTTT. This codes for CAFTRGDSPLHF.